This TCR beta chain emerged from a study of blood T cells in healthy people across ages. Findings and limits, study-wide: The recorded TCR beta diversity per million T cells decreased in a roughly linear manner with age. The CMV status of each donor remained undetermined, and this could have confounded shifts in expanded clonotypes.

A second PCR, run for roughly 7 to 11 cycles, used a sample-barcoded 5' primer plus a J-beta primer mix. TCRdb independently ran MiXCR on the 5' RACE reads; one entry per CDR3 protein. The table has some 790,000 distinct CDR3 sequences, more than 25% seen once; the top ten hold 15% to 20%. Between the trimmed V and J ends, which lost 5 bases and 6 bases, there was a span of 15 bases. The V gene's germline CDR1 is SGHTA and CDR2 FQGNSA. This CDR3 is built from 14 residues. The sample holds many counts of this clonotype. What it binds is unknown. Every sample had a minimum of 6 million PBMCs isolated. Samples each yielded at least 5.5 micrograms of total RNA.

The chain joins TRBV7-2 to TRBJ2-3, with D unclear. This sequence originates from a woman of 80 years or more in good health. Sample: blood. The CDR3 region has the DNA TGTGCCAGCAGCCTAAAAGTCGGGCGTGATACGCAGTATTTT. The encoded protein is CASSLKVGRDTQYF.